Sequencing of this TCR beta chain was carried out in a study of OX40 agonist ivuxolimab in advanced cancers. Whole-study context: Checkpoint inhibitors had been given previously to about 40% of patients.

In this sample, this clone turned up a few times. Its cognate antigen is unknown. Produced via immunoSEQ multiplex PCR; TCRdb's table is partial and in-frame only. The sample has around 2,600 clones, over 55% seen once. The V gene end was trimmed by 4 bases and the J gene end by 1 base; junction bases not matched to a gene: 6. Germline V gene data show CDR1 as SGHAT and CDR2 as FQNNGV. This CDR3 spans 15 amino acids. Whole-study findings and limits: The investigators did not determine what antigen specificity the expanded peripheral T cells had.

The source material was CD4+ or CD8+ T cells sorted from blood, sampled in a trial of the OX40 agonist ivuxolimab. This receptor was obtained from an adult with an advanced solid tumor such as melanoma, head and neck, liver or kidney cancer. The chain recombines TRBV11-2 with TRBJ1-2, with 7 bases that match TRBD1. The CDR3 here is CASSYRGPYNYGYTF. CDR3 bases: TGTGCCAGCAGCTACAGGGGCCCTTATAACTATGGCTACACCTTC. Full variable domain (rest looked up from reference TRBV11-2 and TRBJ1-2): EAGVAQSPRYKIIEKRQSVAFWCNPISGHATLYWYQQILGQGPKLLIQFQNNGVVDDSQLPKDRFSAERLKGVDSTLKIQPAKLEDSAVYLCASSYRGPYNYGYTFGSGTRLTVV.